Below, 27 T cell receptor beta chains from the same sample are listed, as sequenced in a study of T cell responses to AZD1222 COVID-19 vaccine. The table came from immunoSEQ multiplex PCR; TCRdb's copy has only in-frame clones and leaves some out. The sample consists of 180,000 or so clones, roughly 91% of them appearing once. This specimen was peripheral blood, taken 28 days after the second AZD1222 dose. The receptors derive from an adult who received the AZD1222 COVID-19 vaccine.

This chain joins TRBV2 and TRBJ1-2; 9 positions agree with TRBD1. V was pared by 8 bases and J by 2 bases, with 3 bases of the junction left unmatched. The CDR3 has 13 residues. The germline gives CDR1 SNHLY, CDR2 FYNNEI. CDR3 protein: CASGGTGNYGYTF. CDR3 nucleotide sequence: TGTGCCAGCGGGGGGACAGGGAACTATGGCTACACCTTC.

The V and J genes are TRBV7-3 and TRBJ1-2; D may be TRBD1 (5 bases). Looked up from germline, CDR1 is SGHTA and CDR2 is FQGTGA. Trimming shortened V by 3 bases and J by 5 bases, and 10 bases separated the two germline ends. The CDR3 totals 13 residues. The CDR3 DNA sequence: TGTGCCAGCAGCTTTGGGCAGGGATATGGCTACACCTTC. Its protein product is CASSFGQGYGYTF.

The genes are TRBV19 and TRBJ2-2; a possible D gene is TRBD1 (6 bases). V shed 6 bases and J shed 4 bases, with 18 bases lying between them. The CDR3 extends over 16 amino acids. CDR1 is LNHDA and CDR2 is SQIVND in the germline V gene (reference sequence). CDR3 region: CASRGGAGFLTGELFF. CDR3 nucleotides: TGTGCCAGTAGAGGGGGAGCAGGATTCCTCACCGGGGAGCTGTTTTTT.

The CDR3 loop is CASSPRGAGGAYEQYF. CDR3 nucleotide sequence: TGTGCCAGCAGCCCCCGGGGAGCGGGGGGGGCCTACGAGCAGTACTTC. The genes are TRBV7-2 and TRBJ2-7, with 10 positions matching TRBD2. Germline CDR1 reads SGHTA; CDR2 reads FQGNSA. The CDR3 loop spans 16 amino acids. The V gene end was trimmed by 5 bases and the J gene end by 2 bases; junction bases not matched to a gene: 9.

V usage is TRBV12-1 and J usage is TRBJ2-1; TRBD2 was called by the table and not checked on the DNA. TRBV12-1 is designated a pseudogene. The CDR3 is 14 residues long. The CDR3 DNA reads as TGTGCCAGCAGCTCTAGCGGGGGCTACAATGAGCAGTTCTTC. Translating it yields CASSSSGGYNEQFF.

V usage is TRBV2 and J usage is TRBJ2-2; D possibly corresponds to TRBD2 (5 bases). Trimming removed 0 bases at V and 0 bases at J, with 14 bases between. Germline V gene sequence: CDR1 SNHLY, CDR2 FYNNEI. The CDR3 extends over 18 amino acids. The CDR3 nucleotides are TGTGCCAGCAGTGAAGCGCGGGCTGGCCCCGCGAACACCGGGGAGCTGTTTTTT. Protein product: CASSEARAGPANTGELFF.

This rearrangement joins TRBV19 to TRBJ2-4; a possible D gene is TRBD2 (6 bases). The CDR3 runs to 15 residues. The V gene's germline CDR1 is LNHDA and CDR2 SQIVND (reference sequence). The V end lost 9 bases, the J end lost 0 bases, and 15 bases lay between the germline ends. CDR3 nucleotide sequence: TGTGCCAGCACCCCGGGAGATATAGCCAAAAACATTCAGTACTTC. The encoded protein is CASTPGDIAKNIQYF.

The chain joins TRBV5-1 to TRBJ2-5; 7 bases align to TRBD1. Per germline, CDR1 SGHRS and CDR2 YFSETQ. CDR3 length: 14 residues. With V trimmed by 4 bases and J by 1 base, 4 bases remained unmatched. The CDR3 coding sequence is TGCGCCAGCAGCGGTACAGGGGCCCAAGAGACCCAGTACTTC. It is translated as CASSGTGAQETQYF.

The chain employs TRBV15 and TRBJ1-2; D is ambiguous. This CDR3 region has 13 residues. Trimming took off 0 bases at V and 2 bases at J, with 4 bases between the two ends. Germline CDR1 reads LNHNV; CDR2 reads YYDKDF (reference sequence). The CDR3 spells CATSREQNYGYTF. The CDR3 nucleotides read TGTGCCACCAGCAGAGAGCAGAACTATGGCTACACCTTC. The full variable domain, rest sourced from reference TRBV15 and TRBJ1-2, is DAMVIQNPRYQVTQFGKPVTLSCSQTLNHNVMYWYQQKSSQAPKLLFHYYDKDFNNEADTPDNFQSRRPNTSFCFLDIRSPGLGDTAMYLCATSREQNYGYTFGSGTRLTVV.

The gene calls are TRBV3-1 (or the pseudogene TRBV3-2) and TRBJ2-5; TRBD1 agrees at 9 bases. The CDR3 spans 15 residues. V trimming: 3 bases; J trimming: 5 bases; junction bases outside the gene matches: 7. Germline V gene sequence: CDR1 LGHDT, CDR2 YNNKEL (reference sequence). As DNA, the CDR3 is TGTGCCAGCAGCCAGCCGGGACAGGGTACGGAGACCCAGTACTTC. Its protein product is CASSQPGQGTETQYF.

V gene TRBV19 combines with J gene TRBJ2-3; 8 bases are shared with TRBD2. Germline loops: CDR1 LNHDA, CDR2 SQIVND (reference sequence). The CDR3 is 19 residues long. V shed 2 bases, J shed 4 bases, and the junction held 17 bases outside the gene matches. CDR3 in DNA: TGTGCCAGTAGTATACGTGACCACGCAACTAGCGGCAGGGCAGATACGCAGTATTTT. This codes for CASSIRDHATSGRADTQYF.

The chain combines TRBV7-8 with TRBJ2-7; the D gene is possibly TRBD1 (6 bases). CDR3 length: 16 residues. Trimming left V 4 bases short and J 2 bases short, with 18 bases between. The germline V gene encodes CDR1 SGHVS and CDR2 FQNEAQ. CDR3 DNA: TGTGCCAGCAGCTCCACCCCTAGGACAGAAACCTACGAGCAGTACTTC. Translation gives CASSSTPRTETYEQYF. The full variable domain, completed using reference TRBV7-8 and TRBJ2-7, is GAGVSQSPRYKVAKRGQDVALRCDPISGHVSLFWYQQALGQGPEFLTYFQNEAQLDKSGLPSDRFFAERPEGSVSTLKIQRTQQEDSAVYLCASSSTPRTETYEQYFGPGTRLTVT.

The chain employs TRBV7-2 and TRBJ1-5, with 10 bases identical to TRBD1. Germline V gene sequence: CDR1 SGHTA, CDR2 FQGNSA. V was clipped by 3 bases and J by 3 bases; unmatched bases: 5. The CDR3 is made up of 16 amino acids. Written as DNA, the CDR3 is TGTGCCAGCAGCTTTGGACAGGGGGTGAACAATCAGCCCCAGCATTTT. This gives the protein CASSFGQGVNNQPQHF.

A single count supports this clone. V usage is TRBV27 and J usage is TRBJ2-2; a possible D gene is TRBD1 (6 bases). CDR1 and CDR2 (germline): MNHEY, SMNVEV (reference sequence). The CDR3 runs 15 residues. V lost 5 bases and J lost 3, with 13 bases in between. The CDR3 coding sequence is TGTGCCAGCAGTCCCGGACAGATTTACACCGGGGAGCTGTTTTTT. As protein: CASSPGQIYTGELFF.

Written as DNA, the CDR3 is TGTGCCTCCGGGACAGGGTCCAACGAAAAACTGTTTTTT. This translates into CASGTGSNEKLFF. The V and J genes are TRBV30 and TRBJ1-4; 9 nucleotides align to TRBD1. Germline V CDR1 and CDR2: GTSNPN, SVGIG (reference sequence). CDR3 size: 13 residues. V shed 7 bases and J 8 bases; nucleotides not matched to a gene: 8.

The chain links TRBV6-5 to TRBJ2-5; 9 positions match TRBD2. Germline CDR1 MNHEY, CDR2 SVGAGI. This CDR3 spans 15 amino acids. After removal of 7 bases from V and 5 bases from J, the junction contained 11 bases not matched to a gene. The CDR3 nucleotides are TGTGCCAGCAATCAACTAGCGGGCCAGGGTGAGACCCAGTACTTC. Translating gives CASNQLAGQGETQYF.

This clone was counted a single time. The V gene is TRBV28, the J gene TRBJ1-6, with TRBD1 identical over 7 bases. CDR1 is MDHEN and CDR2 is SYDVKM in the germline V gene. The CDR3 extends over 16 amino acids. Unmatched junction bases numbered 10, after V lost 3 bases and J lost 8 bases. CDR3 sequence: CASSFSAGGGYSPLHF. The CDR3 DNA reads as TGTGCCAGCAGTTTTTCCGCAGGGGGAGGTTATTCACCCCTCCACTTT.

This chain uses TRBV7-2 with TRBJ1-6; D not resolved. Germline V gene lookup returns CDR1 SGHTA and CDR2 FQGNSA. The CDR3 loop spans 13 amino acids. Trimming removed 2 bases at V and 13 bases at J, with 12 bases between. In nucleotides, the CDR3 is TGTGCCAGCAGCTTAAAGGCCCTTGGGCCCCTCCACTTT. This encodes CASSLKALGPLHF.

This chain connects TRBV19 to TRBJ2-7; 8 bases agree with TRBD2. V trimming: 9 bases; J trimming: 4 bases; junction bases outside the gene matches: 8. This CDR3 has 13 residues. Germline CDR1 reads LNHDA; CDR2 reads SQIVND (reference sequence). CDR3 region: CASSSGRFYEQYF. CDR3 nucleotide sequence: TGTGCCAGCTCGAGCGGGAGATTTTACGAGCAGTACTTC.

The CDR3 protein is CASSQVNLAQGGNTIYF. The CDR3 nucleotides read TGCGCCAGCAGCCAAGTTAATCTCGCGCAGGGGGGAAACACCATATATTTT. The chain employs TRBV4-3 and TRBJ1-3; tentative D call: TRBD1 (6 bases). The CDR3 length is 17 residues. CDR1 is LGHNA, CDR2 YSLEER, per germline. Trimming stripped 1 base from V and 4 bases from J, with 17 bases between.

The rearrangement uses TRBV19 and TRBJ1-3, with 7 bases aligning to TRBD1. Trimming took 7 bases from V and 0 from J; bases not matched to a gene: 6. CDR3 length equals 15 residues. In germline, CDR1 is LNHDA, CDR2 SQIVND (reference sequence). CDR3 residues: CASTDRLNSGNTIYF. The CDR3 DNA follows: TGTGCCAGTACGGACAGGTTGAACTCTGGAAACACCATATATTTT.

As regards this clone: Other DNA sequences in this sample translate to the same CDR3. J is TRBJ2-5 and V is TRBV27; TRBD1 aligns across 9 bases. V shed 6 bases and J 5 bases; nucleotides not matched to a gene: 4. CDR1 and CDR2 from the germline V gene are MNHEY and SMNVEV (reference sequence). This CDR3 region has 13 residues. The CDR3 DNA reads as TGTGCCAGCAGGAGAACAGGGGGCGAGACCCAGTACTTC. Amino acid sequence: CASRRTGGETQYF.

The chain is built from TRBV5-4 and TRBJ2-7, with 10 nucleotides matching TRBD2. This CDR3 spans 16 amino acids. CDR1 and CDR2 (germline): SGHNT, YYREEE (reference sequence). J lost 7 bases, V lost 4 bases, and 14 bases had no gene match. CDR3 residues: CASSLGGGSGGREQYF. Here the CDR3 DNA reads TGTGCCAGCAGCCTAGGTGGAGGTAGCGGGGGGAGGGAGCAGTACTTC.

The J gene is TRBJ2-5, the V gene TRBV9; D is ambiguous. Germline V CDR1 and CDR2: SGDLS, YYNGEE. Trimming stripped 3 bases from V and 0 bases from J, with 12 bases between. This CDR3 is 15 amino acids long. The CDR3: CASSEAGLYQETQYF. In DNA form, the CDR3 reads TGTGCCAGCAGCGAAGCCGGGCTGTACCAAGAGACCCAGTACTTC.

This chain uses TRBV6-6 with TRBJ2-7, with D perhaps matching TRBD1 or TRBD2 (5 bases each). Germline CDR1 reads MNHNY; CDR2 reads SVGAGI (reference sequence). The CDR3 contains 14 residues. V gave up 6 bases and J gave up 3 bases, with 15 bases separating them. CDR3 DNA sequence: TGTGCCAGCAGCGCCGGGACGGCCAACTACGAGCAGTACTTC. Its protein product is CASSAGTANYEQYF.

V gene TRBV19 combines with J gene TRBJ2-3, with D maybe TRBD2 (6 bases). The CDR3 has 13 amino acids. Germline-derived CDR1 and CDR2 are LNHDA and SQIVND (reference sequence). V was cut by 0 bases and J by 8 bases, with 9 bases left in between. The CDR3 reads CASSIEEEGTQYF. For the CDR3, the DNA is TGTGCCAGTAGTATAGAGGAGGAGGGTACGCAGTATTTT.

The CDR3 sequence: CASSSTGLYNEQFF. The DNA of the CDR3 is TGTGCCAGCAGCTCCACGGGGCTTTACAATGAGCAGTTCTTC. The chain employs TRBV3-1 (or the pseudogene TRBV3-2) and TRBJ2-1; D is perhaps TRBD1 or TRBD2 (5 bases each). Germline CDR1 reads LGHDT; CDR2 reads YNNKEL (reference sequence). The CDR3 spans 14 residues. The V end was cut by 5 bases, the J end by 4 bases, with 12 bases between.